The 6 T cell receptor beta chains below were found in one sample sequenced in a study of blood T cell repertoires in COVID-19. Sequenced by immunoSEQ multiplex PCR; TCRdb stores in-frame clones only, minus some. The table shows 130,000 to 150,000 clones, with about 79% occurring only once. The specimen sequenced was peripheral blood. Every receptor here comes from a man between 60 and 75 years old with active or convalescent COVID-19.

This clone occurred a few times. V and J are TRBV6-5 and TRBJ2-1, with 8 bases lining up with TRBD2. The CDR3 has 14 residues. The trim removed 6 bases at V and 7 bases at J, leaving 8 bases unmatched. CDR1 MNHEY and CDR2 SVGAGI come from the germline V gene. The CDR3 DNA is TGTGCCAGCAGAAAGAGCGGGAGCCTTAATGAGCAGTTCTTC. It encodes CASRKSGSLNEQFF.

This clone was seen a single time. The chain joins TRBV13 to TRBJ2-7, with TRBD2 as a possible D gene (6 bases). Germline CDR1 is PRHDT and CDR2 is FYEKMQ (reference sequence). V gave up 2 bases and J gave up 3 bases, with 17 bases separating them. The CDR3 is made up of 16 amino acids. CDR3 amino acids: CASSLFLQSGDYEQYF. CDR3 bases: TGTGCCAGCAGCTTATTTCTGCAATCGGGGGACTACGAGCAGTACTTC. The full variable domain, in which reference TRBV13 and TRBJ2-7 provide the parts outside the CDR3, is AAGVIQSPRHLIKEKRETATLKCYPIPRHDTVYWYQQGPGQDPQFLISFYEKMQSDKGSIPDRFSAQQFSDYHSELNMSSLELGDSALYFCASSLFLQSGDYEQYFGPGTRLTVT.

This clone occurred a few times. V and J are TRBV12-3 or TRBV12-4 and TRBJ2-2; D unresolved. V was cut by 5 bases and J by 6 bases, with 10 bases left in between. The CDR3 has 13 residues. CDR3 loop: CASSPPAAGELFF. The CDR3 nucleotides read TGTGCCAGCAGTCCCCCCGCGGCCGGGGAGCTGTTTTTT.

V gene TRBV10-2 combines with J gene TRBJ1-2; a possible D gene is TRBD1 (5 bases). Germline V lookup: CDR1 WSHSY, CDR2 SAAADI. Trimming shortened V by 2 bases and J by 8 bases, and 15 bases separated the two germline ends. The CDR3 is 14 residues long. The CDR3, as DNA: TGCGCCAGCAGTGAGCTGCGCAGGGCGGAGGGCTACACCTTC. It translates to CASSELRRAEGYTF.

The J gene is TRBJ1-2, the V gene TRBV27, with D perhaps TRBD1 (5 bases). The germline V gene has CDR1 MNHEY and CDR2 SMNVEV (reference sequence). The CDR3 sequence is 14 residues long. Trimming shortened V by 1 base and J by 4 bases, and 10 bases separated the two germline ends. The CDR3 DNA is TGTGCCAGCAGTTTATTCCAGGGAAGCTATGGCTACACCTTC. This encodes CASSLFQGSYGYTF.

This clone showed up just a few times. J is TRBJ1-1 and V is TRBV11-3; TRBD1 matches 7 bases. CDR1 and CDR2 from the germline V gene are SGHNT and YENEEA. J gave up 6 bases and V 3 bases, and 16 bases lay outside the gene matches. The CDR3 sequence is 17 residues long. The CDR3 DNA is TGTGCCAGCAGCTTTAGGATGGATACAGGGGTCCGCCCTGAAGCTTTCTTT. It translates to CASSFRMDTGVRPEAFF.